This TCR beta chain was sequenced during a study of Tregs in tolerant kidney transplant recipients. Produced via immunoSEQ multiplex PCR; TCRdb's table is partial and in-frame only. This sample has 100,000 or so clones; roughly 93% occur once, and the top ten carry roughly 1.5%. Related graft donors supplied nonmyeloablative bone marrow transplants, and mixed chimerism was transient. Unstimulated regulatory T cells (CD4+CD25+CD127-), CD4+CD25- non-regulatory cells, CD4 and CD8 cells were FACS-sorted from thawed PBMCs. V trimming: 2 bases; J trimming: 4 bases; junction bases outside the gene matches: 6. The CDR3 runs 16 residues. Germline CDR1 is SGHAT and CDR2 is FQDESV (reference sequence). Study-level findings and limits: Activated donor B cell expansion appeared to reveal the most relevant donor-specific TCRbeta repertoire. Biological reproducibility was not directly addressed, but technical replication error appeared minimal. Findings come from small patient numbers and require larger validation.

Turning to this clone: Its antigen remains unidentified.

Sequences were derived from CD4+ T cells from blood (PBMCs), sampled 12 months after the transplant. The source is a human patient who received a combined kidney and bone marrow transplant. Some T cells may be transferred from the graft donor. This rearrangement joins TRBV11-1 to TRBJ2-2; 8 bases map to TRBD2. The CDR3 region has the DNA TGTGCCAGCAGCTTACTGAGCGGGGGAGGCACCGGGGAGCTGTTTTTT. Its protein is CASSLLSGGGTGELFF.